This is a list of T cell receptor beta chains from one sample in a study of cytomegalovirus exposure and HLA in healthy donors. This table comes from immunoSEQ multiplex PCR, and its TCRdb copy is limited to in-frame clones, with some not included. The table lists about 82,000 clones, 74% of them singletons. Sample: PBMCs. Every receptor here comes from a man between 25 and 39 years old in good health and CMV-seropositive. Both conserved end residues are part of each CDR3. A D gene is named only where the DNA matches it firmly. Part of the rows lack a size; the others show once, few, many or a class for expanded clones.

J,size,V,D,CDR3,DNA
TRBJ1-1,NA,TRBV10-1,NA,CASSDQRNTEAFF,TGCGCCAGCAGTGATCAGCGGAACACTGAAGCTTTCTTT
TRBJ2-3,NA,TRBV7-2,NA,CASSPGTSTDTQYF,TGTGCCAGCAGCCCAGGGACTAGCACAGATACGCAGTATTTT
TRBJ1-2,NA,TRBV29-1,NA,CSVVGGLDYGYTF,TGCAGCGTTGTAGGGGGTCTAGACTATGGCTACACCTTC
TRBJ1-3,NA,TRBV19,TRBD1,CASSVPDRAWNTIYF,TGTGCCAGTAGTGTTCCGGACAGGGCCTGGAACACCATATATTTT
TRBJ1-2,NA,TRBV4-2,NA,CASSQDLPGSNYGYTF,TGTGCCAGCAGCCAAGATCTCCCGGGGTCCAACTATGGCTACACCTTC
TRBJ2-1,few,TRBV2,TRBD1,CASMGQGVGNEQFF,TGTGCCAGCATGGGACAGGGGGTAGGCAATGAGCAGTTCTTC
TRBJ1-1,NA,TRBV12-5,TRBD1,CASGLQGVTEAFF,TGTGCTAGTGGTTTGCAGGGGGTCACTGAAGCTTTCTTT
TRBJ1-6,NA,TRBV6-5,TRBD1,CASSYGQGGSPLHF,TGTGCCAGCAGTTACGGACAGGGGGGATCACCCCTCCACTTT
TRBJ1-3,few,TRBV4-1,NA,CASSRNGRSGNTIYF,TGCGCCAGCAGCCGTAATGGGCGCTCTGGAAACACCATATATTTT
TRBJ1-1,NA,TRBV6-6,NA,CASSLRGITEAFF,TGTGCCAGCAGTCTTCGAGGGATCACTGAAGCTTTCTTT
TRBJ2-1,NA,TRBV29-1,TRBD1,CSAEGGQGDNEQFF,TGCAGCGCCGAGGGGGGACAGGGCGACAATGAGCAGTTCTTC
TRBJ2-2,NA,TRBV30,TRBD1,CALSQGDGELFF,TGTGCCCTCTCGCAGGGGGACGGGGAGCTGTTTTTT
TRBJ2-5,NA,TRBV7-2,TRBD2,CASSYGTSGRRRGTQYF,TGTGCCAGCAGCTACGGGACTAGCGGGAGACGCCGAGGGACCCAGTACTTC
TRBJ2-7,NA,TRBV19,TRBD1,CASSLGQGRVEQYF,TGTGCCAGTAGTCTTGGACAGGGTCGGGTCGAGCAGTACTTC
TRBJ2-1,once,TRBV19,TRBD2,CASSIDPPSGGSYNEQFF,TGTGCCAGTAGTATAGACCCACCCAGCGGGGGTTCCTACAATGAGCAGTTCTTC
TRBJ2-7,few,TRBV7-2,TRBD1,CASSFSPQGAYEQYF,TGTGCCAGCAGCTTTTCTCCACAGGGGGCTTACGAGCAGTACTTC
TRBJ2-7,NA,TRBV6-5,NA,CASRPQGSRSYEQYF,TGTGCCAGCCGCCCCCAGGGGTCCAGATCCTACGAGCAGTACTTC
TRBJ2-7,NA,TRBV6-5,NA,CASSYRGGEQYF,TGTGCCAGCAGCTACAGGGGAGGGGAGCAGTACTTC
TRBJ2-7,NA,TRBV30,TRBD1,CAWWTGTGSYEQYF,TGTGCCTGGTGGACCGGGACAGGTTCCTACGAGCAGTACTTC
TRBJ2-1,NA,TRBV20-1,NA,CSAKGNNEQFF,TGCAGTGCTAAGGGGAACAATGAGCAGTTCTTC
TRBJ1-2,NA,TRBV11-2,NA,CASSLTLGSGYTF,TGTGCCAGCAGCTTAACTTTGGGCAGCGGCTACACCTTC
TRBJ1-5,NA,TRBV19,NA,CASRTQRTGSNQPQHF,TGTGCCAGTAGAACCCAACGGACGGGGAGCAATCAGCCCCAGCATTTT
TRBJ2-7,NA,TRBV11-3,TRBD2,CASSQGRGAYEQYF,TGTGCCAGCAGCCAAGGGCGGGGGGCCTACGAGCAGTACTTC
TRBJ2-3,few,TRBV7-2,NA,CASSFRAGGDTQYF,TGTGCCAGCAGCTTTCGTGCCGGGGGAGATACGCAGTATTTT
TRBJ2-7,NA,TRBV5-6,TRBD1,CASSRTGTVDYEQYF,TGTGCCAGCAGCCGGACCGGGACAGTAGACTACGAGCAGTACTTC
TRBJ2-5,NA,TRBV28,NA,CASSLSSVLQSQETQYF,TGTGCCAGCAGTTTATCATCTGTATTACAGAGCCAAGAGACCCAGTACTTC
TRBJ2-1,NA,TRBV27,NA,CASSPNVHLDYNEQFF,TGTGCCAGCAGCCCGAATGTCCACTTAGACTACAATGAGCAGTTCTTC
TRBJ1-1,NA,TRBV6-5,TRBD1,CASYRHRGRTEAFF,TGTGCCAGCTATCGTCACAGGGGAAGAACTGAAGCTTTCTTT
TRBJ1-1,NA,TRBV5-1,NA,CASSLAGMDTEAFF,TGCGCCAGCAGCTTGGCCGGTATGGACACTGAAGCTTTCTTT
TRBJ1-3,NA,TRBV30,NA,CAWSGAGGNTIYF,TGTGCCTGGAGTGGGGCTGGTGGAAACACCATATATTTT
TRBJ2-4,NA,TRBV5-1,TRBD2,CASSFVYSGGAIGNIQYF,TGCGCCAGCAGCTTTGTCTACAGCGGGGGGGCAATAGGGAACATTCAGTACTTC
TRBJ2-1,NA,TRBV27,NA,CASRAPGPRMFF,TGTGCCAGCAGGGCCCCTGGGCCCCGGATGTTCTTC
TRBJ2-5,NA,TRBV18,NA,CASSPNRDTGPKTQYF,TGTGCCAGCTCACCAAATAGGGATACAGGGCCGAAGACCCAGTACTTC
TRBJ2-1,NA,TRBV5-1,NA,CASSLGGQSNNEQFF,TGCGCCAGCAGCTTGGGCGGGCAGAGCAACAATGAGCAGTTCTTC
TRBJ1-1,NA,TRBV9,NA,CASSVEDWGPEAFF,TGTGCCAGCAGCGTAGAGGATTGGGGGCCTGAAGCTTTCTTT
TRBJ2-7,NA,TRBV18,TRBD2,CASSGTNYEQYF,TGTGCCAGCTCAGGGACTAACTACGAGCAGTACTTC
TRBJ2-7,NA,TRBV5-4,TRBD2,CASSSGLAGRNEQYF,TGTGCCAGCAGCTCCGGACTAGCGGGGAGAAACGAGCAGTACTTC
TRBJ1-5,NA,TRBV6-1,NA,CASSADRAQHF,TGTGCCAGCAGTGCCGACCGGGCCCAGCATTTT
TRBJ1-4,NA,TRBV6-6,NA,CASNAGPTEKLFF,TGTGCCAGCAACGCGGGTCCAACTGAAAAACTGTTTTTT
TRBJ2-3,NA,TRBV11-3,TRBD2,CASSQGLATDTQYF,TGTGCCAGCAGCCAAGGACTAGCCACAGATACGCAGTATTTT
TRBJ2-1,NA,TRBV28,TRBD2,CASSIGTSGYYNEQFF,TGTGCCAGCAGTATCGGTACTAGCGGGTACTACAATGAGCAGTTCTTC
TRBJ1-1,NA,TRBV6-6,TRBD1,CASSRDRDTEAFF,TGTGCCAGCAGTAGGGACAGGGACACTGAAGCTTTCTTT
TRBJ2-7,NA,TRBV11-3,TRBD2,CASSIRHGTSGPYEQYF,TGTGCCAGTAGCATACGACACGGGACTAGCGGCCCCTACGAGCAGTACTTC
TRBJ2-1,NA,TRBV19,NA,CASKVVGSSYNEQFF,TGTGCCAGTAAGGTAGTTGGGAGCTCCTACAATGAGCAGTTCTTC
TRBJ2-6,NA,TRBV6-1,NA,CASSEDQGTGANVLTF,TGTGCCAGCAGTGAAGACCAGGGAACTGGGGCCAACGTCCTGACTTTC
TRBJ1-1,NA,TRBV27,TRBD1,CASNERRQGWGAFF,TGTGCCAGCAACGAGAGAAGACAGGGATGGGGAGCTTTCTTT
TRBJ2-5,NA,TRBV7-9,NA,CASSSGTQGKETQYF,TGTGCCAGCAGCAGCGGGACTCAGGGGAAAGAGACCCAGTACTTC
TRBJ2-1,many,TRBV6-4,NA,CASSDLSESGKFF,TGTGCCAGCAGTGACTTGTCGGAATCCGGGAAGTTCTTC
TRBJ1-5,NA,TRBV19,NA,CASKGEGAQPQHF,TGTGCCAGTAAGGGGGAAGGAGCTCAGCCCCAGCATTTT
TRBJ2-7,few,TRBV29-1,TRBD2,CSVEFVRLAGLIGEQYF,TGCAGCGTTGAATTTGTCCGACTAGCGGGATTGATCGGCGAGCAGTACTTC
TRBJ2-2,NA,TRBV2,TRBD1,CASRTGANQNTGELFF,TGTGCCAGCCGGACAGGGGCCAACCAGAATACCGGGGAGCTGTTTTTT
TRBJ2-1,NA,TRBV4-3,NA,CASSQGRRGSSYNEQFF,TGCGCCAGCAGCCAAGGTCGGCGGGGAAGCTCCTACAATGAGCAGTTCTTC
TRBJ2-7,NA,TRBV14,TRBD1,CASSQGPGGGTGPYEQYF,TGTGCCAGCAGCCAAGGCCCCGGTGGGGGGACAGGTCCCTACGAGCAGTACTTC
TRBJ1-2,NA,TRBV19,TRBD1,CASSKFATGVGYGYTF,TGTGCCAGTAGCAAATTTGCGACAGGGGTTGGCTATGGCTACACCTTC
TRBJ2-1,NA,TRBV4-3,TRBD2,CASSQGTAGVYDEQFF,TGCGCCAGCAGCCAAGGTACGGCGGGAGTGTACGATGAGCAGTTCTTC